This T cell receptor beta chain was identified during a study of OX40 agonist ivuxolimab in advanced cancers. Study information: The group had a mean age of around 60 years, ranged from about 20 to 80, and was 82.7% male. Study-wide findings and caveats: Some of the lowest clonal expansion was seen in partial responders at 0.1-3.0 mg/kg. Certain nonresponders likewise exhibited a low normalized T-cell clonal expansion.

As to this clone: The antigen remains undetermined.

V lost 4 bases, J lost 15 bases, and 8 bases stayed unmatched. Germline V gene sequence: CDR1 LNHDA, CDR2 SQIVND (reference sequence). CDR3 length: 12 residues. Patients were ineligible given autoimmune disease history or systemic immunosuppression. Clones were sequenced by immunoSEQ multiplex PCR, and TCRdb holds only the in-frame ones, with some missing. The table lists about 38,000 clones, around 93% of them singletons, with about a tenth in the top ten. This sequence was found in an adult with an advanced solid tumor such as melanoma, head and neck, liver or kidney cancer. The rearrangement joins TRBV19 to TRBJ2-1; the match to TRBD2 covers 8 bases. This specimen consisted of CD4+ or CD8+ T cells sorted from blood, obtained in a trial of the OX40 agonist ivuxolimab. DNA of the CDR3: TGTGCCAGTAGTACTCCGGGACTAGTTGCGTTCTTC. Translated, it gives CASSTPGLVAFF.